The 8 T cell receptor beta chains given below trace back to one sample, sequenced in a study of T cell responses to AZD1222 COVID-19 vaccine. Sequencing used immunoSEQ multiplex PCR; TCRdb keeps in-frame clones, though not all of them. The sample includes some 71,000 clones, approximately 90% of them seen just once. Source: peripheral blood, taken 28 days after the second AZD1222 dose. These TCRs come from an adult who received the AZD1222 COVID-19 vaccine.

This clone was seen once. The chain carries TRBV7-2 and TRBJ2-1; no clear D. Germline CDR1 reads SGHTA; CDR2 reads FQGNSA. V was shortened by 1 base and J by 9 bases, with 4 bases between the two germline ends. There are 11 residues in the CDR3. This chain's CDR3 is CASSLEGEQFF. DNA for the CDR3: TGTGCCAGCAGCTTAGAGGGTGAGCAGTTCTTC.

The genes are TRBV28 and TRBJ1-2; 8 bases agree with TRBD1. The CDR3 runs to 13 residues. Germline loops: CDR1 MDHEN, CDR2 SYDVKM. V lost 7 bases and J lost 4; bases outside the gene matches: 5. CDR3 in amino acids: CASTVTGGYGYTF. The CDR3 DNA reads as TGTGCCAGCACCGTAACAGGGGGCTATGGCTACACCTTC.

This clone was detected once. The gene calls are TRBV28 and TRBJ1-5, with 7 bases aligning to TRBD1. V shed 5 bases and J 2 bases; nucleotides not matched to a gene: 6. The germline gives CDR1 MDHEN, CDR2 SYDVKM. The CDR3 is made up of 15 amino acids. The CDR3: CASSRQGLGNQPQHF. As DNA, the CDR3 is TGTGCCAGCAGTCGACAGGGTTTAGGCAATCAGCCCCAGCATTTT.

V usage is TRBV12-3 or TRBV12-4 and J usage is TRBJ2-1; D is unresolved. Between the trimmed V and J ends, which lost 0 bases and 10 bases, there was a span of 10 bases. The CDR3 loop spans 13 amino acids. CDR3 DNA sequence: TGTGCCAGCAGTTTAGCGCTTGGCCAGGAGCAGTTCTTC. It translates to CASSLALGQEQFF.

This clone was seen a few times. The CDR3 nucleotides are TGTGCCAGCAGCTTACTCCCTGGGGAGCAGTACTTC. Translated: CASSLLPGEQYF. The chain couples TRBV13 to TRBJ2-7; D is undetermined. Germline V gives CDR1 PRHDT, CDR2 FYEKMQ (reference sequence). The CDR3 has 12 amino acids. Trimming removed 2 bases from V and 7 bases from J, with 9 bases in between.

This rearrangement joins TRBV27 to TRBJ2-1, with D maybe TRBD2 (6 bases). The CDR3 covers 17 residues. Germline CDR1 and CDR2: MNHEY and SMNVEV (reference sequence). The germline V and J ends were trimmed by 6 bases and 4 bases, with 22 bases remaining between them. CDR3: CASSPTMSGLRYNEQFF. The CDR3 DNA is TGTGCCAGCAGCCCCACAATGTCAGGACTACGGTACAATGAGCAGTTCTTC.

The genes are TRBV19 and TRBJ2-5; TRBD1 is a possible D gene (5 bases). Trimming took off 2 bases at V and 2 bases at J, with 6 bases between the two ends. CDR3 length equals 13 residues. CDR1 and CDR2 (germline): LNHDA, SQIVND (reference sequence). CDR3 bases: TGTGCCAGTAGTATACAGGGTCAAGAGACCCAGTACTTC. This codes for CASSIQGQETQYF. Based on the CDR3 plus reference TRBV19 and TRBJ2-5, the full variable domain is DGGITQSPKYLFRKEGQNVTLSCEQNLNHDAMYWYRQDPGQGLRLIYYSQIVNDFQKGDIAEGYSVSREKKESFPLTVTSAQKNPTAFYLCASSIQGQETQYFGPGTRLLVL.

This chain uses TRBV29-1 with TRBJ2-5; the match to TRBD1 covers 9 bases. The CDR3 totals 14 residues. V lost 5 bases to trimming and J lost 7 bases; unmatched junction nucleotides: 11. CDR1 and CDR2 from the germline V gene are SQVTM and ANQGSEA. CDR3 in DNA: TGCAGCGTTAAATACACAGGGGGCGGTGGGACCCAGTACTTC. This gives the protein CSVKYTGGGGTQYF. Based on the CDR3 plus reference TRBV29-1 and TRBJ2-5, the full variable domain is SAVISQKPSRDICQRGTSLTIQCQVDSQVTMMFWYRQQPGQSLTLIATANQGSEATYESGFVIDKFPISRPNLTFSTLTVSNMSPEDSSIYLCSVKYTGGGGTQYFGPGTRLLVL.